Here is one TCR beta chain with its context. Its antigen remains unknown. The CDR3 is made up of 14 amino acids. V was cut by 0 bases and J by 4 bases, with 12 bases left in between. The germline V gene has CDR1 SQVTM and CDR2 ANQGSEA. The data are from a study of beta chain features in type 1 diabetes. Points from the study as a whole: Any HLA effect on TCRB rearrangement was left unresolved by small sub-analyses. In every one of the four CD4+ subsets, TCRB CDR3s were moderately but significantly shorter in Type 1 diabetes patients. Sampled from patients, naive, central memory and Treg TCRB repertoires appeared more similar than those sampled from healthy donors. With patients and controls alike, PCR might favor shorter templates to an equal degree.

Sequenced material consisted of expressed TCRB transcripts (all of the isolated RNA was reverse transcribed). Clones were read by immunoSEQ multiplex PCR, and TCRdb kept only the in-frame ones, dropping some. The table has about 260,000 clones, about 71% seen once; the top ten hold approximately 0.053%. Material: naive CD4+ T cells from blood. The TCR comes from a man aged 25 to 40 in good health. The rearrangement uses TRBV29-1 and TRBJ1-2; D may be TRBD1 (5 bases). CDR3 in amino acids: CSVEEVRDAYGYTF. The CDR3 DNA reads TGCAGCGTTGAAGAGGTCAGGGACGCCTATGGCTACACCTTC.